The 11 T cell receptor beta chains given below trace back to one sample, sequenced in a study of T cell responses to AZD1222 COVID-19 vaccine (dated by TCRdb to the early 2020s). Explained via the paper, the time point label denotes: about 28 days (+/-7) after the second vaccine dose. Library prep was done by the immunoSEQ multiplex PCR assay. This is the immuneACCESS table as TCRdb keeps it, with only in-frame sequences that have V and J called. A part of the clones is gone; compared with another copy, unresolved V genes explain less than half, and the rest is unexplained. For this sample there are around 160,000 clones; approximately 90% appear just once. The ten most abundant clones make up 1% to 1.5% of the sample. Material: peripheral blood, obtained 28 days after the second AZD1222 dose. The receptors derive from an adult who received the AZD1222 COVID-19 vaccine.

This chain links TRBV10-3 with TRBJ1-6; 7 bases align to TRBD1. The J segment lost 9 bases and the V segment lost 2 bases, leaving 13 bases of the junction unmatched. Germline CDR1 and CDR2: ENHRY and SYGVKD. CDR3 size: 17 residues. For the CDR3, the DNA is TGTGCCATCAGTGAGGTCAAGGGGGCTCTTGGGATTTCACCCCTCCACTTT. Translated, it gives CAISEVKGALGISPLHF.

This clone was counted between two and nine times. CDR3 DNA: TGTGCCAGCAGTTCCCCCCTAGGTCTAAGTGATGCAGATACGCAGTATTTT. Its protein product is CASSSPLGLSDADTQYF. The chain uses TRBV6-2 or TRBV6-3 and TRBJ2-3; no definite D call. The germline CDR1 and CDR2 sequences are MNHEY and SVGEGT. The CDR3 is made up of 17 amino acids. Trimming took 4 bases from V and 4 from J, leaving 21 bases between them.

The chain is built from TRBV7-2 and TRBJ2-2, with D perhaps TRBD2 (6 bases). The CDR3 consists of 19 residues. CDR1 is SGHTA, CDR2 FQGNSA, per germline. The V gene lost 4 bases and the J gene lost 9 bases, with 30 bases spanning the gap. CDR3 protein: CASSYLAPRAGGIPWELFF. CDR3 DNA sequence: TGTGCCAGCAGCTACCTCGCCCCCAGGGCCGGAGGGATCCCCTGGGAGCTGTTTTTT.

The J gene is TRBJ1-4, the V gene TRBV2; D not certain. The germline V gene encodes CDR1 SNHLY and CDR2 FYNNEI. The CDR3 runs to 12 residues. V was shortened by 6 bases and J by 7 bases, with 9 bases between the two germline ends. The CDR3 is CASSARSEKLFF. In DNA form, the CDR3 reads TGTGCCAGCAGCGCCCGGAGTGAAAAACTGTTTTTT.

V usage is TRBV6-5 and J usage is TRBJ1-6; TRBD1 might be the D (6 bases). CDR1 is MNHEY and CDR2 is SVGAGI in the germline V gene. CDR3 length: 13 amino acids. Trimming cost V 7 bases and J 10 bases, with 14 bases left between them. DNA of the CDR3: TGTGCCAGCACCTGGGGGCCGGGATCACCCCTCCACTTT. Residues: CASTWGPGSPLHF.

The CDR3 nucleotides read TGTGCCAGCAGTGACAGTTGGGGATCTGAAGCTTTCTTT. It yields the protein CASSDSWGSEAFF. The chain combines TRBV6-4 with TRBJ1-1, with D uncertain. The V gene's germline CDR1 is MRHNA and CDR2 SNTAGT. The CDR3 extends over 13 amino acids. V was cut by 2 bases and J by 6 bases, with 10 bases left in between.

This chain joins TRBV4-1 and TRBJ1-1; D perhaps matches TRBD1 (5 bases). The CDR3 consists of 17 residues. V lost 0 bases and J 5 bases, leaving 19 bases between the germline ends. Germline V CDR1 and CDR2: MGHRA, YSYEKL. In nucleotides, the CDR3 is TGCGCCAGCAGCCAAGATCGGACACAAGGAGGGTTGACTGAAGCTTTCTTT. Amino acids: CASSQDRTQGGLTEAFF.

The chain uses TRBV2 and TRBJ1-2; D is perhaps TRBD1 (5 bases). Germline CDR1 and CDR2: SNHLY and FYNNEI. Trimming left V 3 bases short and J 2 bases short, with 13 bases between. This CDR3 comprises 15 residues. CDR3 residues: CASSDPSRGNYGYTF. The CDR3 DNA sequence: TGTGCCAGCAGTGATCCTTCGCGGGGGAACTATGGCTACACCTTC.

The DNA of the CDR3 is TGCGCCAGCAGCCGTTCGAGGACAGGGAGCACTGAAGCTTTCTTT. Protein sequence: CASSRSRTGSTEAFF. The J gene is TRBJ1-1, the V gene TRBV5-1, with 8 nucleotides matching TRBD1. Germline V lookup: CDR1 SGHRS, CDR2 YFSETQ. This CDR3 is 15 amino acids long. V lost 4 bases, J lost 4 bases, and 9 bases stayed unmatched.

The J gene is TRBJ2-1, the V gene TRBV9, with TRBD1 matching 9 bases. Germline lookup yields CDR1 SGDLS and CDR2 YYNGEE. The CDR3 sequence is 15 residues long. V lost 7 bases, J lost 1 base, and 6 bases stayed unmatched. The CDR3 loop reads CASGQGQPSYNEQFF. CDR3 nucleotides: TGTGCCAGCGGACAGGGGCAACCTTCCTACAATGAGCAGTTCTTC.

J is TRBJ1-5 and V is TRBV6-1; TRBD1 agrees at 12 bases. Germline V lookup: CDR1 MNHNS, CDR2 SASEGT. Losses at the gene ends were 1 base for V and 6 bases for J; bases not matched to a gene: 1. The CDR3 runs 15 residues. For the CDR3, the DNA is TGTGCCAGCAGTGAAGGGGACAGGGGGCGTCAGCCCCAGCATTTT. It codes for CASSEGDRGRQPQHF.